Listed here are 12 T cell receptor beta chains from one sample, sequenced in a study of shared clonotypes between healthy human individuals. The naive CD8 population came from CD45RO-negative cells selected for CCR7, without terminally differentiated effector memory CD45RA+ cells. Here immunoSEQ multiplex PCR was the method, and the copy in TCRdb shows in-frame clones only, minus some. Among approximately 650,000 clones listed, 95% to 96% were seen once. The sample was naive CD8+ T cells sorted from blood. The receptors were gathered from a woman aged 30 to 39 in good health.

V is TRBV5-4 and J is TRBJ2-2; possible D gene TRBD1, 5 bases. CDR1 SGHNT and CDR2 YYREEE come from the germline V gene (reference sequence). The CDR3 is 13 residues long. The germline V and J ends were trimmed by 0 bases and 7 bases, with 7 bases remaining between them. Here the CDR3 DNA reads TGTGCCAGCAGCTTGGCAGGGTTCGGGGAGCTGTTTTTT. Translated, it gives CASSLAGFGELFF.

This chain connects TRBV28 to TRBJ2-3, with a tentative D call TRBD2 (5 bases). CDR1 MDHEN and CDR2 SYDVKM come from the germline V gene. V shed 6 bases and J shed 2 bases, with 18 bases lying between them. CDR3 length: 16 amino acids. Here the CDR3 reads CASSTRMSGTTDTQYF. Here the CDR3 DNA reads TGTGCCAGCAGCACACGAATGAGCGGAACCACAGATACGCAGTATTTT.

The chain links TRBV14 to TRBJ1-4; no clear D gene. Germline values: CDR1 SGHDN, CDR2 FVKESK. Trimming removed 0 bases at V and 5 bases at J, with 7 bases between. The CDR3 runs 14 residues. The CDR3 DNA reads TGTGCCAGCAGCCAAGATGGCAGAAATGAAAAACTGTTTTTT. Protein: CASSQDGRNEKLFF.

For this clone: This sample also contains other DNA sequences that code for the same CDR3. V usage is TRBV5-4 and J usage is TRBJ2-2; D gene uncertain. The CDR3 contains 11 residues. The germline V and J ends were trimmed by 1 base and 6 bases, with 1 base remaining between them. CDR1 and CDR2 (germline): SGHNT, YYREEE (reference sequence). CDR3 region: CASSLSGELFF. In nucleotides, the CDR3 is TGTGCCAGCAGCTTGTCCGGGGAGCTGTTTTTT.

This chain links TRBV5-4 with TRBJ2-5; tentative D call: TRBD2 (6 bases). Germline V gene data show CDR1 as SGHNT and CDR2 as YYREEE (reference sequence). With 1 base removed from V and 5 bases from J, the gap between germline ends came to 18 bases. This CDR3 comprises 16 residues. The CDR3 DNA sequence: TGTGCCAGCAGCTTGTCCGGGAGTGTTTCTAAGGAGACCCAGTACTTC. It specifies CASSLSGSVSKETQYF.

This clone was picked up one time. The CDR3 sequence is CASSDTGSGHSPLHF. The CDR3 DNA is TGTGCCAGCAGTGATACAGGGAGCGGTCATTCACCCCTCCACTTT. The chain has TRBV2 and TRBJ1-6; a possible D gene is TRBD1 (6 bases). The germline gives CDR1 SNHLY, CDR2 FYNNEI. The CDR3 length is 15 residues. Trimming removed 3 bases at V and 8 bases at J, with 14 bases between.

V gene TRBV19 combines with J gene TRBJ1-2; D unclear. Germline V gives CDR1 LNHDA, CDR2 SQIVND (reference sequence). V lost 6 bases to trimming and J lost 0 bases, with 11 bases between them. The CDR3 totals 14 residues. CDR3 sequence: CASSDGVTNYGYTF. The DNA for the CDR3 is TGTGCCAGTAGCGACGGGGTGACTAACTATGGCTACACCTTC. The variable domain in full, with the rest retrieved from reference TRBV19 and TRBJ1-2, is DGGITQSPKYLFRKEGQNVTLSCEQNLNHDAMYWYRQDPGQGLRLIYYSQIVNDFQKGDIAEGYSVSREKKESFPLTVTSAQKNPTAFYLCASSDGVTNYGYTFGSGTRLTVV.

The rearrangement joins TRBV7-2 to TRBJ2-3; D may be TRBD2 (6 bases). Trimming took 1 base from V and 2 from J, leaving 19 bases between them. The CDR3 is made up of 18 amino acids. The germline V gene encodes CDR1 SGHTA and CDR2 FQGNSA. In nucleotides, the CDR3 is TGTGCCAGCAGCTTAGAGGGAGGCCTTCCCCTTAACACAGATACGCAGTATTTT. It yields the protein CASSLEGGLPLNTDTQYF.

This clone was recorded once. This chain connects TRBV10-1 to TRBJ1-1, with 9 bases identical to TRBD1. CDR1 is WNHNN and CDR2 is SYGVQD in the germline V gene (reference sequence). V shed 6 bases, J shed 5 bases, and the junction held 7 bases outside the gene matches. CDR3 size: 14 residues. The CDR3 nucleotides read TGCGCCAGCAGGGATGGAGGACAGGGGACTGAAGCTTTCTTT. Protein product: CASRDGGQGTEAFF.

The J gene is TRBJ2-7, the V gene TRBV5-4; maybe TRBD1 (6 bases). From germline, CDR1 is SGHNT and CDR2 YYREEE (reference sequence). V shed 2 bases and J shed 2 bases, with 11 bases lying between them. There are 14 residues in the CDR3. In nucleotides, the CDR3 is TGTGCCAGCAGCTTCTGGGGGCGCGCCTACGAGCAGTACTTC. It specifies CASSFWGRAYEQYF.

Concerning this clone itself: This specimen includes other DNA sequences encoding the same CDR3. V and J are TRBV4-1 and TRBJ2-7; tentatively, D is TRBD2 (5 bases). The germline CDR1 and CDR2 sequences are MGHRA and YSYEKL. Trimming removed 4 bases from V and 7 bases from J, with 17 bases in between. The length of the CDR3 is 14 residues. The CDR3, as DNA: TGCGCCAGCAGCCCCCGGCTGGGGAGTGAGGAGCAGTACTTC. This gives the protein CASSPRLGSEEQYF.

DNA for the CDR3: TGCGCCAGCAGCCAAGAGGCCCAGGGGTTGGGGCAGGAAAAACTGTTTTTT. Translation: CASSQEAQGLGQEKLFF. The chain couples TRBV4-1 to TRBJ1-4; D perhaps matches TRBD1 (6 bases). V shed 0 bases and J shed 8 bases, with 19 bases lying between them. Germline-derived CDR1 and CDR2 are MGHRA and YSYEKL. This CDR3 is built from 17 residues.